These 26 T cell receptor beta chains were all obtained from the same sample, sequenced in a study of control samples from healthy donors and cancer patients. Data came from immunoSEQ multiplex PCR; TCRdb stores just in-frame clones and leaves some out. The repertoire consists of about 120,000 clones, with roughly 89% occurring once and the leading ten covering around an eighth. Sequences were obtained from blood. The receptor source for this set is a man younger than 45 in good health.

This rearrangement joins TRBV2 to TRBJ1-5; D is unclear. The germline gives CDR1 SNHLY, CDR2 FYNNEI. CDR3 length: 14 amino acids. Trimming cost V 5 bases and J 5 bases, with 13 bases left between them. The CDR3 DNA follows: TGTGCCAGCAGTTCGGACGGAATTTATCAGCCCCAGCATTTT. Its protein product is CASSSDGIYQPQHF.

The genes are TRBV9 and TRBJ1-1; TRBD1 is a possible D gene (6 bases). The CDR3 is 14 residues long. Trimming took off 2 bases at V and 1 base at J, with 9 bases between the two ends. In germline, CDR1 is SGDLS, CDR2 YYNGEE. CDR3 residues: CASSVGHPNTEAFF. As DNA, the CDR3 is TGTGCCAGCAGCGTGGGACATCCGAACACTGAAGCTTTCTTT. Full variable domain (rest looked up from reference TRBV9 and TRBJ1-1): DSGVTQTPKHLITATGQRVTLRCSPRSGDLSVYWYQQSLDQGLQFLIQYYNGEERAKGNILERFSAQQFPDLHSELNLSSLELGDSALYFCASSVGHPNTEAFFGQGTRLTVV.

The CDR3 region is CASSYGSGNQVAFF. In nucleotides, the CDR3 is TGTGCCAGCAGTTACGGCTCGGGGAACCAAGTAGCTTTCTTT. The rearrangement uses TRBV6-5 and TRBJ1-1; D is undetermined. Germline lookup yields CDR1 MNHEY and CDR2 SVGAGI. The CDR3 consists of 14 residues. The V end was cut by 2 bases, the J end by 10 bases, with 17 bases between.

CDR3 DNA sequence: TGTGCCACCAGTATGAGCGGCCTCTATGGCTACACCTTC. It translates to CATSMSGLYGYTF. J is TRBJ1-2 and V is TRBV24-1; no clear D. The CDR3 runs to 13 residues. In germline, CDR1 is KGHDR, CDR2 SFDVKD. The V gene lost 6 bases and the J gene lost 4 bases, with 11 bases spanning the gap.

V gene TRBV7-2 combines with J gene TRBJ1-6, with 8 bases matching TRBD1. Germline trimming cut 1 base from V and 10 bases from J; bases unmatched to any gene: 6. The CDR3 runs 15 residues. CDR1 SGHTA and CDR2 FQGNSA come from the germline V gene. As DNA, the CDR3 is TGTGCCAGCAGCTTAGGGACAGGGCAAGGCTCACCCCTCCACTTT. Protein: CASSLGTGQGSPLHF.

V gene TRBV29-1 combines with J gene TRBJ1-5; D is uncertain. V lost 5 bases and J 1 base, leaving 9 bases between the germline ends. This CDR3 region has 13 residues. CDR1 and CDR2 (germline): SQVTM, ANQGSEA. CDR3 loop: CSVHDGSNQPQHF. The DNA of the CDR3 is TGCAGCGTTCACGATGGGAGCAATCAGCCCCAGCATTTT.

In its sample, this clone was seen once. The chain has TRBV24-1 and TRBJ1-2; the match to TRBD1 covers 7 bases. The V segment lost 5 bases and the J segment 1 base; nucleotides outside the gene matches: 12. There are 17 residues in the CDR3. Germline CDR1 reads KGHDR; CDR2 reads SFDVKD. CDR3 coding DNA: TGTGCCACCAGTGGCCATAGGGGGACAGCGAATAACTATGGCTACACCTTC. Encoded protein: CATSGHRGTANNYGYTF.

This rearrangement joins TRBV5-1 to TRBJ2-3, with TRBD2 identical over 9 bases. CDR3 length: 15 residues. The trim removed 2 bases at V and 2 bases at J, leaving 3 bases unmatched. The V gene's germline CDR1 is SGHRS and CDR2 YFSETQ. CDR3 in amino acids: CASSLLAGVTDTQYF. The CDR3 bases are TGCGCCAGCAGCTTATTAGCGGGAGTCACAGATACGCAGTATTTT.

The chain uses TRBV12-5 and TRBJ2-2; D unresolved. The ends were cut back, 5 bases at V and 6 bases at J, with 13 bases in the middle. Germline loops: CDR1 LGHNT, CDR2 FRNRAP. The CDR3 extends over 14 amino acids. The CDR3 spells CASGPYLKAGELFF. Here the CDR3 DNA reads TGTGCTAGTGGTCCCTACCTTAAGGCCGGGGAGCTGTTTTTT.

On this clone itself: The same CDR3 also results from other DNA sequences found in this sample. The chain uses TRBV5-1 and TRBJ2-1; no clear D. The CDR3 length is 15 residues. CDR1 is SGHRS, CDR2 YFSETQ, per germline. The V end was cut by 1 base, the J end by 0 bases, with 8 bases between. CDR3 nucleotide sequence: TGCGCCAGCAGCTTGACGGGCAGCTCCTACAATGAGCAGTTCTTC. Translated, it gives CASSLTGSSYNEQFF.

The rearrangement links TRBV6-6 to TRBJ2-3, with 9 nucleotides matching TRBD1. Looked up from germline, CDR1 is MNHNY and CDR2 is SVGAGI (reference sequence). V was clipped by 6 bases and J by 0 bases; unmatched bases: 7. This CDR3 comprises 16 residues. Here the CDR3 DNA reads TGTGCCAGCAGCCGAGACAGGGGGGGGAGCACAGATACGCAGTATTTT. It codes for CASSRDRGGSTDTQYF.

This clone showed up just a few times. The chain links TRBV2 to TRBJ1-1; no reliable D call. There are 10 residues in the CDR3. With 6 bases removed from V and 10 bases from J, the gap between germline ends came to 9 bases. Germline assignment: CDR1 SNHLY and CDR2 FYNNEI. This chain's CDR3 is CASSPQSAFF. The CDR3 DNA follows: TGTGCCAGCAGCCCCCAGTCAGCTTTCTTT.

The chain employs TRBV5-6 and TRBJ2-4, with D perhaps TRBD1 or TRBD2 (5 bases each). This CDR3 comprises 15 residues. CDR1 SGHDT and CDR2 YYEEEE come from the germline V gene. V lost 4 bases and J lost 3, with 14 bases in between. In DNA form, the CDR3 reads TGTGCCAGCAGCCGGGACGCAACAGGCAAAAACATTCAGTACTTC. Translated, it gives CASSRDATGKNIQYF. The full variable domain, rest sourced from reference TRBV5-6 and TRBJ2-4, is DAGVTQSPTHLIKTRGQQVTLRCSPKSGHDTVSWYQQALGQGPQFIFQYYEEEERQRGNFPDRFSGHQFPNYSSELNVNALLLGDSALYLCASSRDATGKNIQYFGAGTRLSVL.

This chain joins TRBV4-1 and TRBJ2-1; 7 bases are a match to TRBD1. J was trimmed by 7 bases and V by 1 base; bases with no gene match: 10. Per the germline V gene, CDR1 is MGHRA and CDR2 is YSYEKL. The CDR3 sequence is 16 residues long. The CDR3 loop is CASSQGTQGSKNEQFF. The DNA of the CDR3 is TGCGCCAGCAGCCAAGGTACACAGGGGAGTAAGAATGAGCAGTTCTTC.

The rearrangement uses TRBV5-1 and TRBJ1-4, with D perhaps matching TRBD1 (6 bases). This CDR3 spans 17 amino acids. Trimming shortened V by 3 bases and J by 0 bases, and 15 bases separated the two germline ends. The germline V gene has CDR1 SGHRS and CDR2 YFSETQ. CDR3 nucleotides: TGCGCCAGCAGCTGGGGGGCAGGTGGAGCAACTAATGAAAAACTGTTTTTT. Its protein product is CASSWGAGGATNEKLFF.

The chain's CDR3 is CASSPPGQIYTF. The CDR3 DNA is TGTGCCAGCAGCCCCCCAGGACAGATCTACACCTTC. The rearrangement uses TRBV7-3 and TRBJ1-2, with D perhaps matching TRBD1 (6 bases). The CDR3 totals 12 residues. V dropped 5 bases and J dropped 10 bases, with 14 bases sitting between them. Germline CDR1 SGHTA, CDR2 FQGTGA.

The rearrangement joins TRBV3-1 (or the pseudogene TRBV3-2) to TRBJ2-2; a weak D match, TRBD2 (6 bases). This CDR3 has 16 residues. V lost 0 bases and J 1 base, leaving 9 bases between the germline ends. CDR1 is LGHDT, CDR2 YNNKEL, per germline (reference sequence). In DNA form, the CDR3 reads TGTGCCAGCAGCCAAGATTTGACTAGGAACACCGGGGAGCTGTTTTTT. This translates into CASSQDLTRNTGELFF.

The rearrangement uses TRBV19 and TRBJ1-1; tentatively, D is TRBD1 (5 bases). CDR1 and CDR2 (germline): LNHDA, SQIVND (reference sequence). The V and J ends lost 11 bases and 6 bases respectively, with 19 bases between them. The CDR3 totals 13 residues. CDR3 sequence: CACTARAGAEAFF. CDR3 DNA: TGTGCCTGTACTGCAAGGGCGGGGGCTGAAGCTTTCTTT.

The rearrangement joins TRBV27 to TRBJ1-5; TRBD1 is a possible D gene (5 bases). Germline loops: CDR1 MNHEY, CDR2 SMNVEV (reference sequence). Trimming shortened V by 5 bases and J by 3 bases, and 11 bases separated the two germline ends. The CDR3 has 14 amino acids. The CDR3 loop is CASSMAGSNQPQHF. DNA of the CDR3: TGTGCCAGCAGTATGGCAGGGTCCAATCAGCCCCAGCATTTT.

The CDR3 reads CASSYSRGSPPQHF. DNA for the CDR3: TGTGCCAGCAGTTACTCGAGGGGTTCCCCCCCCCAGCATTTT. The V gene is TRBV6-5, the J gene TRBJ1-5, with D perhaps matching TRBD1 (5 bases). Trimming cost V 0 bases and J 10 bases, with 13 bases left between them. CDR3 size: 14 residues. Germline V gives CDR1 MNHEY, CDR2 SVGAGI.

The chain is built from TRBV7-6 and TRBJ1-4; no reliable D call. The CDR3 is 15 amino acids. Deletions cut 1 base from V and 5 bases from J, with 11 bases between. Germline V lookup: CDR1 SGHVS, CDR2 FNYEAQ. The CDR3 loop is CASSLVPIGNEKLFF. DNA of the CDR3: TGTGCCAGCAGCTTAGTTCCTATAGGGAATGAAAAACTGTTTTTT.

This clone was seen repeatedly, ten times or more. The chain couples TRBV19 to TRBJ2-5; 7 nucleotides match TRBD2. Germline CDR1 and CDR2: LNHDA and SQIVND (reference sequence). CDR3 length equals 15 residues. Losses at the gene ends were 3 bases for V and 3 bases for J; bases not matched to a gene: 7. The CDR3 reads CASSMRAGMKETQYF. The CDR3 DNA reads TGTGCCAGTAGTATGAGAGCGGGGATGAAAGAGACCCAGTACTTC.

This chain uses TRBV2 with TRBJ1-1; D not resolved. CDR1 is SNHLY, CDR2 FYNNEI, per germline. The CDR3 is 14 amino acids. Trimming left V 3 bases short and J 0 bases short, with 8 bases between. For the CDR3, the DNA is TGTGCCAGCAGTGACCGACCACTGAACACTGAAGCTTTCTTT. This translates into CASSDRPLNTEAFF.

The chain is built from TRBV5-6 and TRBJ1-1; no clear D gene. From germline, CDR1 is SGHDT and CDR2 YYEEEE. There are 13 residues in the CDR3. The ends were cut back, 0 bases at V and 7 bases at J, with 10 bases in the middle. Written as DNA, the CDR3 is TGTGCCAGCAGCTTGGAGTTTGATATTGAAGCTTTCTTT. The encoded protein is CASSLEFDIEAFF.

J is TRBJ1-1 and V is TRBV9; D possibly corresponds to TRBD1 (5 bases). The germline V and J ends were trimmed by 0 bases and 7 bases, with 19 bases remaining between them. The CDR3 contains 16 residues. Germline loops: CDR1 SGDLS, CDR2 YYNGEE. The CDR3 DNA sequence: TGTGCCAGCAGCGTAGTAGGAAGAGGGGTTTCTCGTGAAGCTTTCTTT. It codes for CASSVVGRGVSREAFF.

V usage is TRBV5-4 and J usage is TRBJ2-3; D ambiguous. The germline V and J ends were trimmed by 0 bases and 1 base, with 9 bases remaining between them. The germline V gene has CDR1 SGHNT and CDR2 YYREEE (reference sequence). This CDR3 region has 15 residues. The CDR3 region has the DNA TGTGCCAGCAGCTTGGGGATAGCAGGCACAGATACGCAGTATTTT. It yields the protein CASSLGIAGTDTQYF.